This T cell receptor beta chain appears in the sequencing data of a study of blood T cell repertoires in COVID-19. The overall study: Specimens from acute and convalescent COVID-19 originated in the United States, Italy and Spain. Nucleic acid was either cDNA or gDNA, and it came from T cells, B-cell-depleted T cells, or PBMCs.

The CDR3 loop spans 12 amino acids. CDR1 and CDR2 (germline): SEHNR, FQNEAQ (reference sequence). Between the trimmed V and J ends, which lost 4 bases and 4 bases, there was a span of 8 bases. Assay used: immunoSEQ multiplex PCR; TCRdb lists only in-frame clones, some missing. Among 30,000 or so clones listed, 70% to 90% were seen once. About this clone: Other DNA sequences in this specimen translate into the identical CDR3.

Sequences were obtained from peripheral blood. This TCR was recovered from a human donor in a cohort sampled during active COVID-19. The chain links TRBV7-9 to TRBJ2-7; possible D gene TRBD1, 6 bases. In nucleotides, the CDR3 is TGTGCCAGCAGCTCCACAGGGTACGAGCAGTACTTC. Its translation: CASSSTGYEQYF.